The next 18 T cell receptor beta chains were all read from a single sample in a study of T cell changes during pregnancy in multiple sclerosis. Profiling relied on immunoSEQ multiplex PCR, and the TCRdb table lists in-frame clones only, not all of them. Of about 67,000 clones listed, about nine tenths are singletons. The source was peripheral blood, collected in the second trimester of pregnancy. Receptors were obtained from a female donor with multiple sclerosis, enrolled in a pregnancy study.

V is TRBV6-5 and J is TRBJ2-5; 7 bases fit TRBD1. The CDR3 covers 14 residues. Trimming cost V 4 bases and J 2 bases; bases outside gene matches: 4. Germline V gene data show CDR1 as MNHEY and CDR2 as SVGAGI. The CDR3 is CASSLQGWQETQYF. In nucleotides, the CDR3 is TGTGCCAGCAGTTTACAGGGGTGGCAAGAGACCCAGTACTTC.

V gene TRBV5-1 combines with J gene TRBJ1-2, with TRBD1 matching over 7 bases. This CDR3 comprises 15 residues. CDR1 SGHRS and CDR2 YFSETQ come from the germline V gene. V shed 4 bases, J shed 4 bases, and the junction held 10 bases outside the gene matches. The CDR3 DNA sequence: TGCGCCAGCAGCGACACCGGGACAGATCCCTATGGCTACACCTTC. Its translation is CASSDTGTDPYGYTF.

V and J are TRBV6-5 and TRBJ2-1; D is unclear. The V end lost 2 bases, the J end lost 4 bases, and 12 bases lay between the germline ends. CDR1 is MNHEY, CDR2 SVGAGI, per germline. The CDR3 covers 15 residues. The DNA of the CDR3 is TGTGCCAGCAGTTACCTGGCTGATGCATACAATGAGCAGTTCTTC. Residues: CASSYLADAYNEQFF.

The chain combines TRBV4-3 with TRBJ2-4, with a possible D match to TRBD2 (6 bases). Germline lookup yields CDR1 LGHNA and CDR2 YSLEER. This CDR3 region has 16 residues. The V and J ends lost 0 bases and 9 bases respectively, with 18 bases between them. The CDR3 loop is CASSQDRRDGRGIQYF. CDR3 coding DNA: TGCGCCAGCAGCCAAGATCGGAGGGACGGACGTGGCATTCAGTACTTC.

This clone occurred once. The chain combines TRBV19 with TRBJ1-5; D perhaps matches TRBD1 (6 bases). Germline V gives CDR1 LNHDA, CDR2 SQIVND (reference sequence). V lost 3 bases and J lost 1, with 19 bases in between. This CDR3 comprises 18 residues. The DNA of the CDR3 is TGTGCCAGTAGTATGGTCAGGGGTCAAGTCGGAAGCAATCAGCCCCAGCATTTT. This translates into CASSMVRGQVGSNQPQHF.

The rearrangement links TRBV29-1 to TRBJ2-3, with a possible D match to TRBD2 (6 bases). V lost 3 bases to trimming and J lost 4 bases, with 14 bases between them. The CDR3 covers 14 residues. Germline CDR1 reads SQVTM; CDR2 reads ANQGSEA. This CDR3 is CSVEISLASDTQYF. CDR3 sequence (DNA): TGCAGCGTTGAGATTTCGCTAGCGTCAGATACGCAGTATTTT.

The rearrangement uses TRBV28 and TRBJ2-6; 9 positions agree with TRBD1. This CDR3 is 17 amino acids long. After removal of 5 bases from V and 2 bases from J, the junction contained 7 bases not matched to a gene. Germline V CDR1 and CDR2: MDHEN, SYDVKM. Here the CDR3 DNA reads TGTGCCAGCAGTAAGGGGACAGGGAGGCCTGGGGCCAACGTCCTGACTTTC. It specifies CASSKGTGRPGANVLTF.

This chain connects TRBV19 to TRBJ1-2; tentatively, D is TRBD1 (6 bases). V lost 3 bases and J lost 1, with 9 bases in between. Germline V gene sequence: CDR1 LNHDA, CDR2 SQIVND (reference sequence). The CDR3 consists of 14 residues. CDR3: CASSIRGINYGYTF. CDR3 bases: TGTGCCAGTAGTATTAGGGGGATTAACTATGGCTACACCTTC.

The chain is built from TRBV28 and TRBJ1-2; D may be TRBD1 (5 bases). Trimming cost V 3 bases and J 7 bases, with 12 bases left between them. CDR1 and CDR2 from the germline V gene are MDHEN and SYDVKM. This CDR3 is built from 13 residues. The CDR3 protein is CASSFVGGPGYTF. The CDR3 DNA sequence: TGTGCCAGCAGTTTCGTCGGGGGTCCTGGCTACACCTTC.

This CDR3 is CASSPSVVGTQYF. In DNA, the CDR3 is TGTGCCAGCTCACCTTCAGTTGTTGGGACCCAGTACTTC. This chain connects TRBV18 to TRBJ2-5; D remains unclear. Trimming cost V 3 bases and J 7 bases, with 12 bases left between them. Germline V gene sequence: CDR1 KGHSH, CDR2 LQKENI. This CDR3 spans 13 amino acids.

This rearrangement joins TRBV5-1 to TRBJ2-1; the D gene is possibly TRBD1 (5 bases). This CDR3 spans 13 amino acids. V was shortened by 1 base and J by 6 bases, with 8 bases between the two germline ends. Germline lookup yields CDR1 SGHRS and CDR2 YFSETQ. The CDR3 reads CASSLRQPNEQFF. The CDR3 nucleotides are TGCGCCAGCAGCTTGCGACAGCCCAATGAGCAGTTCTTC.

The V call is TRBV11-3, the J call TRBJ2-1; possible D gene TRBD2, 5 bases. The CDR3 is made up of 15 amino acids. Germline lookup yields CDR1 SGHNT and CDR2 YENEEA. The V end lost 1 base, the J end lost 3 bases, and 10 bases lay between the germline ends. The CDR3 coding sequence is TGTGCCAGCAGCTTAGGGGGAGTCGGCTACAATGAGCAGTTCTTC. Protein sequence: CASSLGGVGYNEQFF. Full variable domain (missing parts from reference TRBV11-3 and TRBJ2-1): EAGVVQSPRYKIIEKKQPVAFWCNPISGHNTLYWYLQNLGQGPELLIRYENEEAVDDSQLPKDRFSAERLKGVDSTLKIQPAELGDSAVYLCASSLGGVGYNEQFFGPGTRLTVL.

The J gene is TRBJ1-2, the V gene TRBV6-1, with 8 positions matching TRBD1. The CDR3 is made up of 15 amino acids. From germline, CDR1 is MNHNS and CDR2 SASEGT. The J segment lost 5 bases and the V segment lost 1 base, leaving 6 bases of the junction unmatched. The CDR3 loop is CASSEETGGGYGYTF. The CDR3 nucleotides are TGTGCCAGCAGTGAAGAAACAGGGGGAGGTTATGGCTACACCTTC.

The chain recombines TRBV7-6 with TRBJ1-5, with D hard to call. Germline lookup yields CDR1 SGHVS and CDR2 FNYEAQ. The CDR3 contains 13 residues. V was cut by 1 base and J by 6 bases, with 7 bases left in between. In nucleotides, the CDR3 is TGTGCCAGCAGCTTAGACTCCGGTCAGCCCCAGCATTTT. This encodes CASSLDSGQPQHF.

The rearrangement joins TRBV5-6 to TRBJ1-2, with 8 bases lining up with TRBD1. In germline, CDR1 is SGHDT, CDR2 YYEEEE. With V trimmed by 2 bases and J by 8 bases, 5 bases remained unmatched. CDR3 length equals 13 residues. The CDR3 region is CASSFRGREGYTF. Written as DNA, the CDR3 is TGTGCCAGCAGCTTCAGGGGGCGCGAGGGCTACACCTTC.

The chain links TRBV5-6 to TRBJ1-2; weak D call: TRBD1 (6 bases). CDR1 SGHDT and CDR2 YYEEEE come from the germline V gene. The V gene lost 3 bases and the J gene lost 2 bases, with 14 bases spanning the gap. The CDR3 consists of 15 residues. The CDR3 DNA is TGTGCCAGCAGCTCAGCTCAACAGGGAAACTATGGCTACACCTTC. It translates to CASSSAQQGNYGYTF.

This clone showed up just a few times. V gene TRBV30 combines with J gene TRBJ2-3, with D possibly being TRBD2 (6 bases). The CDR3 has 15 amino acids. Germline CDR1 is GTSNPN and CDR2 is SVGIG (reference sequence). The V and J ends lost 3 bases and 4 bases respectively, with 17 bases between them. The CDR3 spells CAWSVPGTFSDTQYF. For the CDR3, the DNA is TGTGCCTGGAGCGTACCCGGGACTTTCTCAGATACGCAGTATTTT.

The chain couples TRBV29-1 to TRBJ2-1, with 7 nucleotides matching TRBD1. The CDR3 runs to 13 residues. From germline, CDR1 is SQVTM and CDR2 ANQGSEA. Losses at the gene ends were 7 bases for V and 5 bases for J; bases not matched to a gene: 8. The CDR3 DNA follows: TGCAGCGCAGACCGACAGGGTAACAATGAGCAGTTCTTC. Protein sequence: CSADRQGNNEQFF.